These T cell receptor beta chains were read from a single sample in a study of vaccination effects on CD4 cells after COVID-19. No cognate antigen is known for these TCRs. The data were produced by immunoSEQ multiplex PCR, yet TCRdb's version contains in-frame clones alone and is incomplete. The table records about 73,000 clones, 65% to 75% of them present only once. The sample consisted of CD4+ T cells from PBMCs cultured with HCoV-NL63 spike peptides, taken before COVID-19 vaccination. The source is a human donor who received a COVID-19 vaccine. The conserved cysteine and the conserved F or W are not part of the CDR3 here. Fields, in order: J gene, V gene, CDR3 protein.

>TRBJ1-2|TRBV6-5
ASSLTLNYGYT
>TRBJ1-2|TRBV7-9
ASSSRDYGYT
>TRBJ1-4|TRBV20-1
SASTGDGEKLF
>TRBJ1-1|TRBV18
ASSGSVPPEAF
>TRBJ2-3|TRBV7-6
ASSAQQYGTGLDTQY
>TRBJ1-6|TRBV14
ASSQWGLEALH
>TRBJ1-2|TRBV18
ASSPARGRDGYT
>TRBJ1-2|TRBV27
ASSPQIRGGGYGYT
>TRBJ2-3|TRBV14
ASSQRVGGGGVDTQY
>TRBJ2-2|TRBV7-3
ASSYQGQANTGELF
>TRBJ2-5|TRBV7-7
ASSLVGQETQY
>TRBJ2-3|TRBV3-1/TRBV3-2
ASSLSGTKKY
>TRBJ1-2|TRBV3-1/TRBV3-2
ASSQDTGGWGGYT
>TRBJ1-5|TRBV28
ASLGIPRTQPQH
>TRBJ1-3|TRBV5-4
ASSLAGFTGNTIY